A single sample is the source of the 26 T cell receptor beta chains below, sequenced in a study of cytotoxic CD8 clonotypes in ibrutinib-treated CLL. The repertoire was sequenced with immunoSEQ multiplex PCR; TCRdb's copy has only in-frame clones and lacks some. Of tens of thousands of clones in the sample, about 82% were seen once. Sequenced material: PBMCs, taken before ibrutinib treatment. The receptor set was obtained from a human donor with chronic lymphocytic leukemia.

The rearrangement joins TRBV19 to TRBJ1-5; TRBD1 agrees at 9 bases. The CDR3 contains 15 residues. Trimming removed 5 bases from V and 2 bases from J; junction bases left unmatched: 4. CDR1 and CDR2 (germline): LNHDA, SQIVND (reference sequence). The CDR3: CASSPGDRGNQPQHF. The CDR3 DNA reads TGTGCCAGTAGTCCAGGGGACAGGGGCAATCAGCCCCAGCATTTT.

The V and J genes are TRBV4-1 and TRBJ2-1, with TRBD2 matching 12 bases. With V trimmed by 3 bases and J by 8 bases, 14 bases remained unmatched. Germline CDR1 reads MGHRA; CDR2 reads YSYEKL. There are 18 residues in the CDR3. CDR3: CASSHPGLAGSKVDEQFF. In DNA, the CDR3 is TGCGCCAGCAGCCATCCCGGACTAGCGGGGAGTAAAGTAGATGAGCAGTTCTTC.

CDR3 in DNA: TGCGCCAGCAGCCAAAGGGTCGACAGCGGTACCTACAATGAGCAGTTCTTC. Translation gives CASSQRVDSGTYNEQFF. The rearrangement uses TRBV4-1 and TRBJ2-1; tentatively, D is TRBD1 or TRBD2 (5 bases each). Germline CDR1 reads MGHRA; CDR2 reads YSYEKL. The CDR3 consists of 17 residues. V was pared by 2 bases and J by 2 bases, with 16 bases between.

The chain has TRBV6-5 and TRBJ2-4; D tentatively fits TRBD1 or TRBD2 (6 bases each). The V gene's germline CDR1 is MNHEY and CDR2 SVGAGI. Trimming left V 6 bases short and J 2 bases short, with 8 bases between. CDR3 length: 13 amino acids. The CDR3: CASSRGPKNIQYF. CDR3 nucleotides: TGTGCCAGCAGCCGGGGGCCCAAAAACATTCAGTACTTC.

The chain has TRBV5-1 and TRBJ1-3, with 7 positions matching TRBD1. CDR1 is SGHRS and CDR2 is YFSETQ in the germline V gene. V was clipped by 0 bases and J by 0 bases; unmatched bases: 3. This CDR3 is built from 16 residues. CDR3 coding DNA: TGCGCCAGCAGCTTGGCGACAGGGTCCTCTGGAAACACCATATATTTT. This translates into CASSLATGSSGNTIYF. Drawing the rest from reference TRBV5-1 and TRBJ1-3, the complete variable domain is KAGVTQTPRYLIKTRGQQVTLSCSPISGHRSVSWYQQTPGQGLQFLFEYFSETQRNKGNFPGRFSGRQFSNSRSEMNVSTLELGDSALYLCASSLATGSSGNTIYFGEGSWLTVV.

The genes are TRBV2 and TRBJ2-7; possibly TRBD1 for D (6 bases). Per the germline V gene, CDR1 is SNHLY and CDR2 is FYNNEI. The CDR3 loop spans 14 amino acids. Trimming removed 9 bases at V and 8 bases at J, with 23 bases between. CDR3 region: CASKIWTESTQQYF. CDR3 in DNA: TGTGCCAGTAAGATCTGGACAGAATCTACGCAGCAGTACTTC.

The chain links TRBV18 to TRBJ1-2; 12 nucleotides line up with TRBD1. Losses at the gene ends were 2 bases for V and 3 bases for J; bases not matched to a gene: 1. Per the germline V gene, CDR1 is KGHSH and CDR2 is LQKENI. The CDR3 contains 15 residues. In DNA, the CDR3 is TGTGCCAGCTCACCAGGGACAGGGGGCCACTATGGCTACACCTTC. It is translated as CASSPGTGGHYGYTF.

V usage is TRBV2 and J usage is TRBJ2-7, with a tentative D call TRBD2 (5 bases). Per germline, CDR1 SNHLY and CDR2 FYNNEI. This CDR3 is built from 12 residues. V was clipped by 6 bases and J by 3 bases, with 9 bases between them. This chain's CDR3 is CASSPTSYEQYF. The CDR3 nucleotides are TGTGCCAGCAGCCCTACTAGCTACGAGCAGTACTTC.

This clone was seen a handful of times. The chain joins TRBV30 to TRBJ2-2; D possibly uses TRBD1 or TRBD2 (5 bases each). The germline V gene encodes CDR1 GTSNPN and CDR2 SVGIG (reference sequence). Trimming removed 4 bases at V and 1 base at J, with 10 bases between. CDR3 length: 14 amino acids. CDR3 DNA: TGTGCCTGGAAGTTGGGGGTGAACACCGGGGAGCTGTTTTTT. It codes for CAWKLGVNTGELFF.

The V and J genes are TRBV10-3 and TRBJ2-7; D is possibly TRBD1 (5 bases). The V gene's germline CDR1 is ENHRY and CDR2 SYGVKD. Trimming shortened V by 10 bases and J by 4 bases, and 14 bases separated the two germline ends. The CDR3 is 12 amino acids. This CDR3 is CATETQGYEQYF. In DNA, the CDR3 is TGTGCCACCGAAACCCAGGGATACGAGCAGTACTTC.

The chain combines TRBV5-8 with TRBJ2-1, with D unclear. Per the germline V gene, CDR1 is SGHTS and CDR2 is YDEGEE. V lost 4 bases to trimming and J lost 9 bases, with 26 bases between them. CDR3 length equals 17 residues. The CDR3 spells CASSPSKNLPLPPEQFF. CDR3 nucleotide sequence: TGTGCCAGCAGCCCGTCCAAGAATTTACCCCTACCCCCTGAGCAGTTCTTC. Full variable domain (outside the CDR3, taken from reference TRBV5-8 and TRBJ2-1): EAGVTQSPTHLIKTRGQQATLRCSPISGHTSVYWYQQALGLGLQFLLWYDEGEERNRGNFPPRFSGRQFPNYSSELNVNALELEDSALYLCASSPSKNLPLPPEQFFGPGTRLTVL.

The rearrangement links TRBV27 to TRBJ1-1, with 11 bases matching TRBD1. The CDR3 consists of 16 residues. J gave up 4 bases and V 5 bases, and 9 bases lay outside the gene matches. The germline V gene has CDR1 MNHEY and CDR2 SMNVEV (reference sequence). The CDR3 protein is CASSRPLGTGGTEAFF. The CDR3 nucleotides read TGTGCCAGCAGTAGGCCCCTCGGGACAGGGGGCACTGAAGCTTTCTTT.

This clone was counted only a few times. The chain employs TRBV5-1 and TRBJ2-1; D is unclear. The CDR3 extends over 18 amino acids. Germline V gene lookup returns CDR1 SGHRS and CDR2 YFSETQ. V was cut by 1 base and J by 0 bases, with 17 bases left in between. Here the CDR3 DNA reads TGCGCCAGCAGCTTGTCAGCTCCTTTTCTACGCTCCTACAATGAGCAGTTCTTC. Translated, it gives CASSLSAPFLRSYNEQFF.

A single count supports this clone. CDR3 region: CASSVGAGSTDTQYF. The CDR3 DNA sequence: TGTGCCAGCAGTGTAGGAGCGGGAAGCACAGATACGCAGTATTTT. The rearrangement joins TRBV2 to TRBJ2-3; 7 bases align to TRBD2. The CDR3 has 15 residues. Germline CDR1 and CDR2: SNHLY and FYNNEI. Trimming removed 4 bases from V and 0 bases from J; junction bases left unmatched: 4.

This chain connects TRBV7-9 to TRBJ2-7, with D hard to call. V was cut by 7 bases and J by 6 bases, with 19 bases left in between. This CDR3 spans 14 amino acids. The germline V gene encodes CDR1 SEHNR and CDR2 FQNEAQ (reference sequence). CDR3 protein: CASTLGLGSGEQYF. CDR3 DNA: TGTGCCAGCACCCTAGGTCTGGGGTCCGGCGAGCAGTACTTC.

The V and J genes are TRBV5-4 and TRBJ2-3; a weak D match, TRBD1 (5 bases). From germline, CDR1 is SGHNT and CDR2 YYREEE (reference sequence). The CDR3 length is 14 residues. With 2 bases removed from V and 5 bases from J, the gap between germline ends came to 12 bases. The CDR3 DNA is TGTGCCAGCAGCTTCGGTTCCAGGGAAGATACGCAGTATTTT. Amino acid sequence: CASSFGSREDTQYF.

The chain carries TRBV7-2 and TRBJ2-5; tentatively, D is TRBD1 or TRBD2 (5 bases each). Germline CDR1 and CDR2: SGHTA and FQGNSA. Trimming pared 4 bases from V and 7 bases from J, leaving 7 bases between. The CDR3 is 11 amino acids. The chain's CDR3 is CASSSRGTQYF. DNA of the CDR3: TGTGCCAGCAGCTCGAGGGGGACCCAGTACTTC.

The chain couples TRBV19 to TRBJ1-1; D uncertain. The V gene's germline CDR1 is LNHDA and CDR2 SQIVND (reference sequence). The CDR3 loop spans 12 amino acids. V lost 8 bases and J lost 3, with 10 bases in between. CDR3 sequence reads: CASGRAHTEAFF. As DNA, the CDR3 is TGTGCCAGTGGACGGGCTCACACTGAAGCTTTCTTT.

CDR3 DNA sequence: TGTGCCAGCAGTGCCACTAGCGGGATAACCTACGAGCAGTACTTC. Its protein is CASSATSGITYEQYF. This chain links TRBV2 with TRBJ2-7, with 10 bases matching TRBD2. This CDR3 contains 15 residues. The V gene's germline CDR1 is SNHLY and CDR2 FYNNEI. With 4 bases clipped from V and 2 bases from J, the junction kept 5 bases outside the gene matches. The full variable domain, rest sourced from reference TRBV2 and TRBJ2-7, is EPEVTQTPSHQVTQMGQEVILRCVPISNHLYFYWYRQILGQKVEFLVSFYNNEISEKSEIFDDQFSVERPDGSNFTLKIRSTKLEDSAMYFCASSATSGITYEQYFGPGTRLTVT.

The chain has TRBV10-3 and TRBJ2-7; tentatively, D is TRBD2 (5 bases). The V gene's germline CDR1 is ENHRY and CDR2 SYGVKD. V was cut by 4 bases and J by 3 bases, with 22 bases left in between. The CDR3 is 17 amino acids. The DNA for the CDR3 is TGTGCCATCAGTGGGTCACTAGACATATTAGGTAGCTACGAGCAGTACTTC. As protein: CAISGSLDILGSYEQYF.

The J gene is TRBJ2-1, the V gene TRBV30; D gene ambiguous. V was clipped by 0 bases and J by 8 bases, with 8 bases between them. Germline CDR1 is GTSNPN and CDR2 is SVGIG (reference sequence). This CDR3 comprises 12 residues. The chain's CDR3 is CAWSVRRHEQFF. Written as DNA, the CDR3 is TGTGCCTGGAGTGTACGCCGGCATGAGCAGTTCTTC.

V is TRBV9 and J is TRBJ1-1; the D is unclear. This CDR3 region has 13 residues. Germline V gene data show CDR1 as SGDLS and CDR2 as YYNGEE. V gave up 3 bases and J gave up 1 base, with 7 bases separating them. The CDR3 coding sequence is TGTGCCAGCAGCGCGGACGGGAACACTGAAGCTTTCTTT. Its protein is CASSADGNTEAFF. Full variable domain (missing parts from reference TRBV9 and TRBJ1-1): DSGVTQTPKHLITATGQRVTLRCSPRSGDLSVYWYQQSLDQGLQFLIQYYNGEERAKGNILERFSAQQFPDLHSELNLSSLELGDSALYFCASSADGNTEAFFGQGTRLTVV.

The V and J genes are TRBV7-2 and TRBJ2-7; D might be TRBD2 (6 bases). The CDR3 loop spans 14 amino acids. CDR1 is SGHTA, CDR2 FQGNSA, per germline. The V end lost 1 base, the J end lost 6 bases, and 13 bases lay between the germline ends. The CDR3 reads CASSLGPGDREQYF. The CDR3 region has the DNA TGTGCCAGCAGCTTAGGACCGGGGGATCGCGAGCAGTACTTC. Full variable domain (outside the CDR3, taken from reference TRBV7-2 and TRBJ2-7): GAGVSQSPSNKVTEKGKDVELRCDPISGHTALYWYRQSLGQGLEFLIYFQGNSAPDKSGLPSDRFSAERTGGSVSTLTIQRTQQEDSAVYLCASSLGPGDREQYFGPGTRLTVT.

DNA for the CDR3: TGTGCCAGCAGCGTAGCCTCAGGACTAGCGGTTAATGAGCAGTTCTTC. This translates into CASSVASGLAVNEQFF. The chain employs TRBV9 and TRBJ2-1; 10 bases map to TRBD2. Germline loops: CDR1 SGDLS, CDR2 YYNGEE. J was trimmed by 7 bases and V by 0 bases; bases with no gene match: 7. The CDR3 sequence is 16 residues long.

The chain uses TRBV6-1 and TRBJ1-5; tentatively, D is TRBD1 (5 bases). Per the germline V gene, CDR1 is MNHNS and CDR2 is SASEGT. The CDR3 has 15 amino acids. Trimming took off 1 base at V and 4 bases at J, with 11 bases between the two ends. CDR3 residues: CASSEGGTSNQPQHF. CDR3 in DNA: TGTGCCAGCAGTGAAGGAGGGACTTCTAATCAGCCCCAGCATTTT.

The chain carries TRBV9 and TRBJ1-3; D is uncertain. The germline V gene has CDR1 SGDLS and CDR2 YYNGEE. Trimming took off 0 bases at V and 4 bases at J, with 11 bases between the two ends. CDR3 length: 15 residues. CDR3 region: CASSVASSRGNTIYF. As DNA, the CDR3 is TGTGCCAGCAGCGTAGCGTCTAGCCGAGGAAACACCATATATTTT.